The 26 T cell receptor beta chains below come from one sample, sequenced in a study of T cells expressing NK-cell markers (dated by TCRdb to 2018 to 2021). The library was made by 5' RACE. The data were produced on an Illumina HiSeq 2000. After TCRdb reprocessed the reads, each CDR3 protein sequence was kept as one row, without DNA. The table for this sample lists under 200,000 distinct CDR3 sequences. The ten largest clonotypes hold roughly 18% of the sample. Sequencing was done on a sample of blood T cells: a sorted CD56 or NKG2C T cell subset, CD4+ or CD8+ T cells, or bulk PBMC T cells (not recorded which). Receptors were obtained from a woman between 18 and 69 years old in good health.

V gene TRBV4-1 combines with J gene TRBJ1-1. Per the germline V gene, CDR1 is MGHRA and CDR2 is YSYEKL. This CDR3 region has 16 residues. CDR3 loop: CASSQGTWDGREVAFF.

This chain joins TRBV6-5 and TRBJ1-1. The CDR3 sequence is 13 residues long. Germline V gene lookup returns CDR1 MNHEY and CDR2 SVGAGI. The CDR3 region is CASSFEHDTEAFF.

J is TRBJ1-1 and V is TRBV10-3; TCRdb picks TRBD1, but there is no DNA to check that call. Germline V gene lookup returns CDR1 ENHRY and CDR2 SYGVKD. The CDR3 has 12 amino acids. The CDR3 protein is CATGTGSTEVFF.

V is TRBV6-5 and J is TRBJ1-1. Germline CDR1 MNHEY, CDR2 SVGAGI. CDR3 size: 13 residues. The CDR3 sequence: CASSFTVYTEAFF.

This rearrangement joins TRBV2 to TRBJ1-2; TCRdb proposes TRBD1, but this gene call is untestable without DNA. Germline CDR1 SNHLY, CDR2 FYNNEI. There are 17 residues in the CDR3. The CDR3 reads CASSETPWKDPNYGYTF.

The chain joins TRBV2 to TRBJ2-3; TCRdb gives TRBD2 as the D gene, but with no DNA this cannot be confirmed. The CDR3 contains 17 residues. In germline, CDR1 is SNHLY, CDR2 FYNNEI. This CDR3 reads CASKPLGASGSRDTQYF.

The chain joins TRBV12-3 or TRBV12-4 to TRBJ1-1; absent DNA, TCRdb's TRBD1 call cannot be checked. The length of the CDR3 is 19 residues. This CDR3 is CASSPHLGQSVVMNTEAFF.

The chain uses TRBV7-8 and TRBJ1-4; the TCRdb call, TRBD1, lacks DNA for checking. This CDR3 has 16 amino acids. CDR1 is SGHVS, CDR2 FQNEAQ, per germline. The CDR3 loop is CASSTRQGSTNEKLFF. Full variable domain (outside the CDR3, taken from reference TRBV7-8 and TRBJ1-4): GAGVSQSPRYKVAKRGQDVALRCDPISGHVSLFWYQQALGQGPEFLTYFQNEAQLDKSGLPSDRFFAERPEGSVSTLKIQRTQQEDSAVYLCASSTRQGSTNEKLFFGSGTQLSVL.

The chain uses TRBV27 and TRBJ1-4. This CDR3 contains 14 residues. The germline gives CDR1 MNHEY, CDR2 SMNVEV (reference sequence). The CDR3 here is CASSFSDRNEKLFF.

The genes are TRBV6-5 and TRBJ1-2; there is no DNA to check the TCRdb D call of TRBD1. Germline CDR1 and CDR2: MNHEY and SVGAGI. The CDR3 consists of 12 residues. This CDR3 reads CASRVQGYGYTF.

The J gene is TRBJ2-5, the V gene TRBV20-1; checking the TCRdb D call of TRBD1 is not possible without DNA. Germline loops: CDR1 DFQATT, CDR2 SNEGSKA (reference sequence). The CDR3 consists of 15 residues. CDR3 protein: CSARQGTDHQETQYF.

This CDR3 is CSAFSGGGDTQYF. The V gene is TRBV20-1, the J gene TRBJ2-3; TCRdb's D call, TRBD2, is unchecked because there is no DNA. The germline V gene has CDR1 DFQATT and CDR2 SNEGSKA (reference sequence). The CDR3 sequence is 13 residues long.

The rearrangement uses TRBV13 and TRBJ2-7. The CDR3 runs to 14 residues. Germline V gives CDR1 PRHDT, CDR2 FYEKMQ (reference sequence). The CDR3 loop is CASSSVGFSYEQYF.

The V gene is TRBV12-3 or TRBV12-4, the J gene TRBJ1-6; TCRdb names TRBD1, which stays unverified in the absence of DNA. There are 13 residues in the CDR3. CDR3 protein: CASIQGSAFPLHF.

This chain uses TRBV2 with TRBJ1-1; TCRdb's assignment of TRBD1 cannot be checked, as there is no DNA. The length of the CDR3 is 13 residues. Germline lookup yields CDR1 SNHLY and CDR2 FYNNEI. The CDR3 sequence is CASSDWGEPEAFF.

The rearrangement uses TRBV12-3 or TRBV12-4 and TRBJ2-7. This CDR3 spans 14 amino acids. The CDR3 loop reads CASSPMRTSYEQYF.

The chain links TRBV27 to TRBJ1-1. Per germline, CDR1 MNHEY and CDR2 SMNVEV (reference sequence). This CDR3 is built from 14 residues. The CDR3 sequence is CASKFGGRNTEAFF.

The chain uses TRBV6-5 and TRBJ2-5; TCRdb returns TRBD1, unconfirmable since there is no DNA. The CDR3 runs to 16 residues. Germline CDR1 MNHEY, CDR2 SVGAGI. The CDR3 sequence is CASSYLPVVGVETQYF.

The chain links TRBV4-2 to TRBJ2-5; TCRdb designates TRBD2, a call that cannot be tested without DNA. This CDR3 contains 19 residues. Germline values: CDR1 LGHNA, CDR2 YNFKEQ. This chain's CDR3 is CASSHGRVRASSRQETQYF.

This chain connects TRBV3-1 to TRBJ2-5; TCRdb proposes TRBD2, but this gene call is untestable without DNA. Germline V lookup: CDR1 LGHDT, CDR2 YNNKEL (reference sequence). The CDR3 length is 15 residues. The CDR3 sequence: CASSQTSGHQETQYF.

This chain joins TRBV12-5 and TRBJ2-5; TCRdb's D gene call, TRBD1, goes unchecked for lack of DNA. Germline CDR1 LGHNT, CDR2 FRNRAP. The CDR3 contains 15 residues. CDR3 amino acids: CASGFLWDRGETQYF.

The chain recombines TRBV20-1 with TRBJ2-7; as DNA is missing, the TRBD2 call by TCRdb cannot be tested. The length of the CDR3 is 13 residues. CDR1 DFQATT and CDR2 SNEGSKA come from the germline V gene (reference sequence). The CDR3 loop is CSATVWRVREQYF.

V and J are TRBV5-1 and TRBJ1-2; TCRdb's assignment of TRBD1 cannot be checked, as there is no DNA. Germline CDR1 and CDR2: SGHRS and YFSETQ. This CDR3 is 14 amino acids long. The CDR3 spells CASSQDRGVYGYTF.

The V call is TRBV24-1, the J call TRBJ2-1; TCRdb calls TRBD1, which cannot be checked without DNA. This CDR3 region has 15 residues. Germline CDR1 is KGHDR and CDR2 is SFDVKD. This CDR3 reads CATSDPGQGANEQFF.

The genes are TRBV7-9 and TRBJ1-1. CDR3 size: 15 residues. From germline, CDR1 is SEHNR and CDR2 FQNEAQ (reference sequence). The CDR3 reads CASSLLPIMNTEAFF.

The V call is TRBV20-1, the J call TRBJ2-1; there is no DNA to check the TCRdb D call of TRBD1. Germline CDR1 DFQATT, CDR2 SNEGSKA (reference sequence). The CDR3 length is 14 residues. CDR3 sequence reads: CSASTWGNYNEQFF.